This TCR beta chain was recovered during a study of cytotoxic CD8 clonotypes in ibrutinib-treated CLL. Study-wide points: Sustained-remission and progressing patients had different sampling times.

The germline gives CDR1 SGHRS, CDR2 YFSETQ. The V gene end was trimmed by 4 bases and the J gene end by 4 bases; junction bases not matched to a gene: 6. The CDR3 length is 17 residues. With respect to this clone: Its antigen is unidentified.

The method was immunoSEQ multiplex PCR; TCRdb's version includes in-frame clones alone and lacks a portion of them. The sample holds 6,200 or so clones, approximately 77% seen once. The chain links TRBV5-1 to TRBJ2-1, with 15 bases lining up with TRBD2. This TCR was sampled from a human donor with chronic lymphocytic leukemia. Sequencing used PBMCs, obtained before ibrutinib treatment. The CDR3 reads CASSPGLAGGVYNEQFF. CDR3 nucleotide sequence: TGCGCCAGCAGCCCGGGACTAGCGGGGGGTGTATACAATGAGCAGTTCTTC.